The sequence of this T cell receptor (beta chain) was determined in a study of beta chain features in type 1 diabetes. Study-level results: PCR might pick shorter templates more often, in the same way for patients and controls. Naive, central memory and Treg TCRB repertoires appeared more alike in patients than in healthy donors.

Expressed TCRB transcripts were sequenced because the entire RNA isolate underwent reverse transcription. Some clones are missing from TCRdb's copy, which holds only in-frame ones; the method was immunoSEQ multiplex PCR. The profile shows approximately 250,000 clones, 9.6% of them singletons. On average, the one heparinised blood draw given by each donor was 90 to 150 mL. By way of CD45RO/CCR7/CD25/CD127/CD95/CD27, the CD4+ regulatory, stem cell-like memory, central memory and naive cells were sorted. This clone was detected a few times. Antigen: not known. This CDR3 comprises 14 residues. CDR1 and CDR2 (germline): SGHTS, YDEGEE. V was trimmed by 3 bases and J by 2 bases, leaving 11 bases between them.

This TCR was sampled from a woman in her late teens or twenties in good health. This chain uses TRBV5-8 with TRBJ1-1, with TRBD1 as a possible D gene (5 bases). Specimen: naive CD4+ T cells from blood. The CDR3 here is CASSSPTENTEAFF. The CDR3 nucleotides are TGTGCCAGCAGCTCACCGACAGAAAACACTGAAGCTTTCTTT.